This is a list of T cell receptor beta chains from one sample in a study of response to subunit inactivated influenza vaccine. TCRdb re-called the RT-PCR reads through MiXCR, storing one row per CDR3 protein. Of more than 400,000 distinct CDR3 sequences listed, approximately 9.9% are singletons. Material: PBMCs from blood, obtained 35 to 45 days after vaccination. Receptors originate from a man in his fifties or sixties who received an inactivated influenza vaccine. Each CDR3 is given with its conserved first and last residue. Fields, in order: CDR3 length, clone size, V gene, D gene, J gene, CDR3 protein, CDR3 DNA. A D gene is named only where the DNA matches it firmly. The size field is filled for only some rows; it gives once, few, many or a size class.

length: 15; size: .; V: TRBV10-1; D: .; J: TRBJ2-7; CDR3: CASSESGQKGNEQYF; DNA: TGCGCCAGCAGTGAGTCCGGACAGAAAGGCAACGAGCAGTACTTC
length: 14; size: many; V: TRBV20-1; D: .; J: TRBJ2-2; CDR3: CSASLAKGTGELFF; DNA: TGCAGTGCTAGTCTTGCTAAGGGCACCGGGGAGCTGTTTTTT
length: 17; size: few; V: TRBV7-2; D: TRBD2; J: TRBJ2-7; CDR3: CASSQGTSGSSSYEQYF; DNA: TGTGCCAGCAGCCAGGGGACTAGCGGGAGTTCTTCCTACGAGCAGTACTTC
length: 16; size: .; V: TRBV4-2; D: .; J: TRBJ2-1; CDR3: CASSQAGASLYNEQFF; DNA: TGTGCCAGCAGCCAAGCGGGAGCGTCTCTCTACAATGAGCAGTTCTTC
length: 19; size: .; V: TRBV15; D: .; J: TRBJ2-7; CDR3: CATSRDLGLARSSYYEQYF; DNA: TGTGCCACCAGCAGAGATCTGGGGCTAGCGCGTTCCTCCTACTACGAGCAGTACTTC
length: 15; size: many; V: TRBV4-2; D: .; J: TRBJ2-5; CDR3: CASSQDHTRVETQYF; DNA: TGTGCCAGCAGCCAAGATCACACGCGCGTCGAGACCCAGTACTTC
length: 15; size: many; V: TRBV7-9; D: .; J: TRBJ1-3; CDR3: CASSPPLRSGNTIYF; DNA: TGTGCCAGCAGCCCCCCGTTGAGGTCGGGAAACACCATATATTTT
length: 12; size: few; V: TRBV7-2; D: .; J: TRBJ1-2; CDR3: CASSLFDRSYTF; DNA: TGTGCCAGCAGCTTGTTCGACAGGAGCTACACCTTC
length: 16; size: few; V: TRBV20-1; D: TRBD1; J: TRBJ1-3; CDR3: CSASSGQGLSGNTIYF; DNA: TGCAGTGCTAGCTCCGGACAGGGCCTATCTGGAAACACCATATATTTT
length: 13; size: .; V: TRBV7-9; D: .; J: TRBJ1-3; CDR3: CASTLSSGNTIYF; DNA: TGTGCCAGCACCCTGAGCTCTGGAAACACCATATATTTT
length: 16; size: many; V: TRBV20-1; D: TRBD2; J: TRBJ2-1; CDR3: CSASRTSGTTVDEQFF; DNA: TGCAGTGCTAGTCGGACTAGCGGGACCACGGTCGATGAGCAGTTCTTC
length: 17; size: .; V: TRBV28; D: TRBD1; J: TRBJ2-5; CDR3: CASSSTGGQGAVETQYF; DNA: TGTGCCAGCAGCTCCACAGGGGGACAGGGGGCGGTTGAGACCCAGTACTTC
length: 13; size: few; V: TRBV20-1; D: .; J: TRBJ1-4; CDR3: CSASSPTNEKLFF; DNA: TGCAGTGCTAGTAGCCCAACTAATGAAAAACTGTTTTTT
length: 14; size: .; V: TRBV7-9; D: .; J: TRBJ2-7; CDR3: CASSLVGTYVKQYF; DNA: TGTGCCAGCAGCTTAGTTGGCACCTACGTCAAGCAGTACTTC
length: 15; size: .; V: TRBV14; D: .; J: TRBJ2-5; CDR3: CASSQDRRIQETQYF; DNA: TGTGCCAGCAGCCAAGACAGGCGGATTCAAGAGACCCAGTACTTC
length: 16; size: .; V: TRBV30; D: TRBD1; J: TRBJ2-1; CDR3: CAWSNFGQGFYNEQFF; DNA: TGTGCCTGGAGTAATTTTGGACAGGGATTTTACAATGAGCAGTTCTTC
length: 10; size: many; V: TRBV29-1; D: .; J: TRBJ2-1; CDR3: CSVGNNEQFF; DNA: TGCAGCGTTGGAAACAATGAGCAGTTCTTC
length: 18; size: many; V: TRBV10-3; D: TRBD2; J: TRBJ2-3; CDR3: CAISETEGLAESTDTQYF; DNA: TGTGCCATCAGTGAGACAGAGGGCCTAGCGGAAAGCACAGATACGCAGTATTTT
length: 15; size: .; V: TRBV11-2; D: TRBD2; J: TRBJ2-3; CDR3: CASSLDLAGADTQYF; DNA: TGTGCCAGCAGCTTAGATCTAGCGGGAGCAGATACGCAGTATTTT
length: 14; size: many; V: TRBV12-3/TRBV12-4; D: .; J: TRBJ2-5; CDR3: CASTPGVGWETQYF; DNA: TGTGCCAGCACCCCGGGAGTTGGGTGGGAGACCCAGTACTTC
length: 16; size: many; V: TRBV12-3/TRBV12-4; D: .; J: TRBJ2-7; CDR3: CASSFSPGPGFYEQYF; DNA: TGTGCCAGCAGTTTCTCCCCGGGTCCGGGTTTCTACGAGCAGTACTTC
length: 15; size: .; V: TRBV4-3; D: TRBD2; J: TRBJ2-5; CDR3: CASSQGLAVQETQYF; DNA: TGCGCCAGCAGCCAAGGACTAGCGGTACAAGAGACCCAGTACTTC